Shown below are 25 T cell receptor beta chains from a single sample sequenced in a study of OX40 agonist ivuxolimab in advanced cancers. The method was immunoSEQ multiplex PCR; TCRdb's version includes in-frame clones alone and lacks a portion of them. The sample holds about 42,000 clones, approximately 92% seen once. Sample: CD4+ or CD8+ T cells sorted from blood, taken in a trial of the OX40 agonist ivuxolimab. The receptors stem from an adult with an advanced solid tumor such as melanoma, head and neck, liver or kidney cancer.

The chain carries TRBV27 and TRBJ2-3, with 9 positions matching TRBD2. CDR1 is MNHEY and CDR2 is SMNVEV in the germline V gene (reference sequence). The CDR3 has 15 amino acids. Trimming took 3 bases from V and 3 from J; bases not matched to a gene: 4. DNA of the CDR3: TGTGCCAGCAGTTTCTTAGCGGGAGAGACAGATACGCAGTATTTT. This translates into CASSFLAGETDTQYF.

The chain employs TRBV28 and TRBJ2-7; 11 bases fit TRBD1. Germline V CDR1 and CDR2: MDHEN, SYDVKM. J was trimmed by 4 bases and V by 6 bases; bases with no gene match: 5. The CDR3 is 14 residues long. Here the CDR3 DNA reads TGTGCCAGCAGGGGACAGGGGGGAATGTACGAGCAGTACTTC. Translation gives CASRGQGGMYEQYF.

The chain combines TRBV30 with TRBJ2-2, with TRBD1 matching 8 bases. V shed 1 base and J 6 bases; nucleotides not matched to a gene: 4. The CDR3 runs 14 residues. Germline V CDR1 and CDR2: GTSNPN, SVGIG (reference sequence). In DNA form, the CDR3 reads TGTGCCTGGAGTGAGGACAGGGTAGCCGGGGAGCTGTTTTTT. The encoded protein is CAWSEDRVAGELFF.

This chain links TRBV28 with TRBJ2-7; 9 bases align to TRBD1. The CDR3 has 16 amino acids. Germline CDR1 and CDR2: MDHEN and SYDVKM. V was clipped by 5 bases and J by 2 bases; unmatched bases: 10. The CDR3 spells CASSRGTGSIPYEQYF. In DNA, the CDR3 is TGTGCCAGCAGTCGAGGGACAGGGAGTATTCCCTACGAGCAGTACTTC.

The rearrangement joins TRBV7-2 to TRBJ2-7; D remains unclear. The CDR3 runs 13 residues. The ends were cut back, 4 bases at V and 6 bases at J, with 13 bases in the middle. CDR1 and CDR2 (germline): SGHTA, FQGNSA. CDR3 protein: CASSSSVPTEQYF. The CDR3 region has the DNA TGTGCCAGCAGCTCTTCCGTCCCTACCGAGCAGTACTTC.

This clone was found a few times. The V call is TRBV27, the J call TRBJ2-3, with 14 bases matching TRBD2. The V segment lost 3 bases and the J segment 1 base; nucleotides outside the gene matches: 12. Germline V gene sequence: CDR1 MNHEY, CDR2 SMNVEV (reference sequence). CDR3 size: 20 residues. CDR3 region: CASSFRPGLAGVGGTDTQYF. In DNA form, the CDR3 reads TGTGCCAGCAGTTTTCGGCCGGGACTAGCGGGAGTGGGTGGCACAGATACGCAGTATTTT.

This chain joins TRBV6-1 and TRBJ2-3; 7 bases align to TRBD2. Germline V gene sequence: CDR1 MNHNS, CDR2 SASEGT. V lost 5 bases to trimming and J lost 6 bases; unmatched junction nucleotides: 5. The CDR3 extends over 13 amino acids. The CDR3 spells CASSLDGGDTQYF. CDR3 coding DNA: TGTGCCAGCAGTCTGGACGGGGGGGATACGCAGTATTTT.

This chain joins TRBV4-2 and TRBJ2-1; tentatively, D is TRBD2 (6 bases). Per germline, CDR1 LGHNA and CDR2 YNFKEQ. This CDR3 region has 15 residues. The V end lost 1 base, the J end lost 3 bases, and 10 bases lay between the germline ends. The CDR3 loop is CASSQVSRDYNEQFF. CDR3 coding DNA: TGTGCCAGCAGCCAAGTATCGCGGGACTACAATGAGCAGTTCTTC.

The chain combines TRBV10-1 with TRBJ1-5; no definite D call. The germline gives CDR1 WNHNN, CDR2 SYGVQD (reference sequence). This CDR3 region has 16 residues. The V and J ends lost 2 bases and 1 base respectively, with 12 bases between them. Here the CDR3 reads CASSESEQPSNQPQHF. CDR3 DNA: TGCGCCAGCAGTGAGAGTGAACAGCCGAGCAATCAGCCCCAGCATTTT.

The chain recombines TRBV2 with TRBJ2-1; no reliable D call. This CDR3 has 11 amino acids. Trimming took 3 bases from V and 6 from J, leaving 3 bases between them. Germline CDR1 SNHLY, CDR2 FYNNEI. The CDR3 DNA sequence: TGTGCCAGCAGTGAGCCCAATGAGCAGTTCTTC. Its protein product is CASSEPNEQFF.

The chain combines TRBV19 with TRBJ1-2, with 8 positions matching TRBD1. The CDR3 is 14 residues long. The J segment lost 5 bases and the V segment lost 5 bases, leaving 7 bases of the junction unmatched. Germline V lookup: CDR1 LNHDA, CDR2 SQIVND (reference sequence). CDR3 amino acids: CASSSGQGGYGYTF. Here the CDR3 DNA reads TGTGCCAGTAGTTCCGGACAGGGCGGTTATGGCTACACCTTC. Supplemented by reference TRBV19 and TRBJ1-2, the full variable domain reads DGGITQSPKYLFRKEGQNVTLSCEQNLNHDAMYWYRQDPGQGLRLIYYSQIVNDFQKGDIAEGYSVSREKKESFPLTVTSAQKNPTAFYLCASSSGQGGYGYTFGSGTRLTVV.

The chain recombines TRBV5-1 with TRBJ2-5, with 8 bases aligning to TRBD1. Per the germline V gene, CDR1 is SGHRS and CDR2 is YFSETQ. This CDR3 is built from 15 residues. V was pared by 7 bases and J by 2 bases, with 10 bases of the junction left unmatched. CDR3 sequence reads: CASRPTGAYQETQYF. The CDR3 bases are TGCGCCAGCCGTCCGACAGGGGCGTATCAAGAGACCCAGTACTTC.

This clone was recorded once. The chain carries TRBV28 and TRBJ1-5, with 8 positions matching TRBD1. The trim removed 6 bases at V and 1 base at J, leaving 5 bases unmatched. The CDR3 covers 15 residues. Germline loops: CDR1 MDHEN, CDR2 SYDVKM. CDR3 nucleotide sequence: TGTGCCAGCAGCCTCAGGGGGCGAAGCAATCAGCCCCAGCATTTT. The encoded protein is CASSLRGRSNQPQHF.

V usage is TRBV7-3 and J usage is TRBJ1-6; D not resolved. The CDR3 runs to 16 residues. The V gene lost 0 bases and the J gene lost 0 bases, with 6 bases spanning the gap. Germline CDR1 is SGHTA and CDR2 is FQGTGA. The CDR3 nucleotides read TGTGCCAGCAGCTTAACGGTGAGCTCCTATAATTCACCCCTCCACTTT. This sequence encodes CASSLTVSSYNSPLHF. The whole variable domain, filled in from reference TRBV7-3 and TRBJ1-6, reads GAGVSQTPSNKVTEKGKYVELRCDPISGHTALYWYRQSLGQGPEFLIYFQGTGAADDSGLPNDRFFAVRPEGSVSTLKIQRTERGDSAVYLCASSLTVSSYNSPLHFGNGTRLTVT.

CDR3 in amino acids: CASSSFGTDTQYF. The CDR3 DNA reads TGTGCCAGCAGCTCTTTCGGTACAGATACGCAGTATTTT. The gene calls are TRBV27 and TRBJ2-3; D not resolved. V was shortened by 6 bases and J by 3 bases, with 10 bases between the two germline ends. From germline, CDR1 is MNHEY and CDR2 SMNVEV (reference sequence). The CDR3 has 13 amino acids.

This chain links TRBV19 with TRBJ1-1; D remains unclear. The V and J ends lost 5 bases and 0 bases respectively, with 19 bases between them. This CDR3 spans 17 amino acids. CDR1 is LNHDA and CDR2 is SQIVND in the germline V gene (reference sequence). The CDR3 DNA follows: TGTGCCAGTAGTCCTAGTCCTCAGGCAATGATGAACACTGAAGCTTTCTTT. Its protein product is CASSPSPQAMMNTEAFF.

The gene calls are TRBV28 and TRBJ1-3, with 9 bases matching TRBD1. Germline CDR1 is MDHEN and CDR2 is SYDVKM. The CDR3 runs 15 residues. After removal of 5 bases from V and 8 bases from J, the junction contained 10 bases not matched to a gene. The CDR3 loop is CASSPPGQGLYTIYF. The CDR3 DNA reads TGTGCCAGCAGTCCTCCGGGACAGGGTTTGTACACCATATATTTT.

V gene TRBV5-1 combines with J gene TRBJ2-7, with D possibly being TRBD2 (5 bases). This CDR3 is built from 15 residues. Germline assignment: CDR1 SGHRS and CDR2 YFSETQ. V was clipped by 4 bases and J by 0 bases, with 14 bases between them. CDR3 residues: CASSRATGSSYEQYF. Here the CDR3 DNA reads TGCGCCAGCAGCCGCGCGACGGGAAGCTCCTACGAGCAGTACTTC.

The CDR3 DNA follows: TGTGCCAGCAGCTCCCGGACTAGCGGGAGAAGTCACAATGAGCAGTTCTTC. Translated: CASSSRTSGRSHNEQFF. This chain uses TRBV7-2 with TRBJ2-1, with 13 bases that match TRBD2. This CDR3 has 17 amino acids. The junction had 8 bases not matched to a gene; V was cut back by 4 bases and J by 5 bases. Germline-derived CDR1 and CDR2 are SGHTA and FQGNSA.

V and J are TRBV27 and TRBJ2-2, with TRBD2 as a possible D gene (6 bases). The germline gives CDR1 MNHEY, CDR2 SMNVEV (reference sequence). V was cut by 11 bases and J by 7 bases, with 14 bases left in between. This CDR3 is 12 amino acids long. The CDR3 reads CASWRGIGELFF. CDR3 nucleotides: TGTGCCTCCTGGAGGGGTATCGGGGAGCTGTTTTTT.

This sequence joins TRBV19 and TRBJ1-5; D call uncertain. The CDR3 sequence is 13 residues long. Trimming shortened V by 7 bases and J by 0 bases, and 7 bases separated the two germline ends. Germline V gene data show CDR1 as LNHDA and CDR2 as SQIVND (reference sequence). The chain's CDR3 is CASTQTSNQPQHF. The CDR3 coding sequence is TGTGCCAGTACACAGACTAGCAATCAGCCCCAGCATTTT.

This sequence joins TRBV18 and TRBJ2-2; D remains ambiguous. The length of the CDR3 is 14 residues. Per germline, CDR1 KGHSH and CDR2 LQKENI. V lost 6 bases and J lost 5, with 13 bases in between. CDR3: CASSPIFETGELFF. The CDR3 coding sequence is TGTGCCAGCTCTCCTATTTTCGAGACCGGGGAGCTGTTTTTT. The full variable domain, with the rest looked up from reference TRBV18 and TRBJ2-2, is NAGVMQNPRHLVRRRGQEARLRCSPMKGHSHVYWYRQLPEEGLKFMVYLQKENIIDESGMPKERFSAEFPKEGPSILRIQQVVRGDSAAYFCASSPIFETGELFFGEGSRLTVL.

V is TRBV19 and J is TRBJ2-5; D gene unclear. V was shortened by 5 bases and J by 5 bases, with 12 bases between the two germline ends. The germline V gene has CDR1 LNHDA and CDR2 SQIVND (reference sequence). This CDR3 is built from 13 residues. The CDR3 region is CASSLAARETQYF. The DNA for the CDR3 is TGTGCCAGTAGTTTGGCAGCCCGGGAGACCCAGTACTTC.

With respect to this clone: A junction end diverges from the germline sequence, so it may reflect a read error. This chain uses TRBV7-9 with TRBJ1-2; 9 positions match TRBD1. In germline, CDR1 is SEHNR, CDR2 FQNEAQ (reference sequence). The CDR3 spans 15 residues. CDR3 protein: CASSLAGTGTNGYTF. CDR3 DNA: TGTGCCAGCAGTTTAGCCGGGACAGGGACTAACGGCTACACCTTC.

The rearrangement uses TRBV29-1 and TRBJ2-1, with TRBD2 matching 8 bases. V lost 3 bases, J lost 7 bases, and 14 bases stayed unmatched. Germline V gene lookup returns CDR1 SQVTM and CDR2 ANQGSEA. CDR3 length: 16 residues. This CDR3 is CSVEEFRAGDQNEQFF. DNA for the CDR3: TGCAGCGTTGAGGAGTTTCGAGCGGGAGATCAGAATGAGCAGTTCTTC.